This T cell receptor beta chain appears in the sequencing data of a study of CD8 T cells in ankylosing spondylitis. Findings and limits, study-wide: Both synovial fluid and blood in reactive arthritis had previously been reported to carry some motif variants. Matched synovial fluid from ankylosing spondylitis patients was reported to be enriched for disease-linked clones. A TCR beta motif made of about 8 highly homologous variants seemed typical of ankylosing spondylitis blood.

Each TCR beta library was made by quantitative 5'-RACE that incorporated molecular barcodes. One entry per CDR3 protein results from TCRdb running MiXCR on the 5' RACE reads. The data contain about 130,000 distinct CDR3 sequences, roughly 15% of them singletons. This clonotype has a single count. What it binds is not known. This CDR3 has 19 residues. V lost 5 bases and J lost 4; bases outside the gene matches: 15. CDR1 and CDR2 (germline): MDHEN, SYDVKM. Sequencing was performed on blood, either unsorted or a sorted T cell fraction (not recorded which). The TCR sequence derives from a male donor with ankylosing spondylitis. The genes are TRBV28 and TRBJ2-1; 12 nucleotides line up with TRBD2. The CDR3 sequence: CASSNSLAGGGSTYNEQFF. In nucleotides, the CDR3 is TGTGCCAGCAGTAATTCACTAGCGGGAGGAGGCTCAACATACAATGAGCAGTTCTTC.